This entry features one TCR beta chain sequence. Germline is not matched at one junction end, which may reflect a read error. The data stem from a study of T cells in Graves' hyperthyroidism and ophthalmopathy. Amplified regions were TCR beta CDR3 sequences from RNA transcripts. The study used the HTBI primer set for a first-round RT-PCR of the TCR CDR3. TCRdb fed the multiplex PCR reads into MiXCR, producing one record per CDR3 protein. The repertoire consists of about 300,000 distinct CDR3 sequences, with roughly 20% occurring once and the leading ten covering about two fifths. The CDR3 extends over 14 amino acids. The V gene's germline CDR1 is SGHDT and CDR2 YYEEEE.

This TCR was sampled from a man aged 45-65 years with Graves' ophthalmopathy. The chain combines TRBV5-6 with TRBJ2-3; D could derive from TRBD1 or TRBD2 (5 bases each). Sequences were obtained from blood. The CDR3 nucleotides read TGTGCCAGCAGCTTGTACGGGGCTCCCGATACGCGGTATTTT. Translation gives CASSLYGAPDTRYF.